This TCR beta chain was captured in a study of patients and donors after allogeneic stem cell transplantation. The length of the CDR3 is 15 residues. The V end was cut by 3 bases, the J end by 1 base, with 15 bases between. Looked up from germline, CDR1 is DFQATT and CDR2 is SNEGSKA (reference sequence). TCRdb re-derived calls from the RT-PCR reads in MiXCR, one entry per CDR3 protein. This table has 200,000 to 250,000 distinct CDR3 sequences, around 41% appearing once. V gene TRBV20-1 combines with J gene TRBJ1-1, with D possibly TRBD1 on 6 matching bases. The sequence was collected from a human donor who was either an allogeneic HSCT recipient or a stem cell or donor lymphocyte infusion donor (not recorded which). It is not recorded whose cells these are; they may come from a transplant donor. The sample comprised blood, either unsorted or a sorted T cell fraction (not recorded which). This CDR3 reads CSASGAGATNTEAFF. The CDR3 DNA reads as TGCAGTGCTAGCGGAGCAGGGGCGACGAACACTGAAGCTTTCTTT.